This entry lists 25 T cell receptor beta chains sequenced from one sample in a study of Tregs in tolerant kidney transplant recipients. This table comes from immunoSEQ multiplex PCR, and its TCRdb copy is limited to in-frame clones, with some not included. The sample gives 75,000 to 80,000 clones, approximately 89% of which show up once; approximately 0.37% is in the top ten. This specimen consisted of Tregs from blood, obtained before the transplant. Receptors were obtained from a human donor who received a combined kidney and bone marrow transplant.

The chain employs TRBV7-3 and TRBJ2-2; TRBD2 is a possible D gene (6 bases). Germline V gene lookup returns CDR1 SGHTA and CDR2 FQGTGA. There are 15 residues in the CDR3. The germline V and J ends were trimmed by 5 bases and 0 bases, with 10 bases remaining between them. CDR3 bases: TGTGCCAGCAGCCCGGGACTCCCGAACACCGGGGAGCTGTTTTTT. It codes for CASSPGLPNTGELFF.

The chain combines TRBV4-3 with TRBJ1-1, with a tentative D call TRBD1 (5 bases). Germline assignment: CDR1 LGHNA and CDR2 YSLEER. The CDR3 contains 14 residues. The germline V and J ends were trimmed by 4 bases and 1 base, with 10 bases remaining between them. The CDR3 DNA is TGCGCCAGCAGCCCGCGACAGTCGAACACTGAAGCTTTCTTT. This codes for CASSPRQSNTEAFF.

The gene calls are TRBV7-9 and TRBJ1-2, with TRBD1 matching 8 bases. V lost 5 bases, J lost 8 bases, and 4 bases stayed unmatched. The CDR3 covers 12 residues. CDR1 is SEHNR, CDR2 FQNEAQ, per germline (reference sequence). The CDR3 reads CASSPGQAGYTF. The DNA of the CDR3 is TGTGCCAGCAGCCCGGGACAGGCCGGCTACACCTTC. Looking up the rest from reference TRBV7-9 and TRBJ1-2 gives the full variable domain: DTGVSQNPRHKITKRGQNVTFRCDPISEHNRLYWYRQTLGQGPEFLTYFQNEAQLEKSRLLSDRFSAERPKGSFSTLEIQRTEQGDSAMYLCASSPGQAGYTFGSGTRLTVV.

The rearrangement joins TRBV7-2 to TRBJ2-3, with no clear D. There are 16 residues in the CDR3. Germline V lookup: CDR1 SGHTA, CDR2 FQGNSA. The V end lost 5 bases, the J end lost 2 bases, and 17 bases lay between the germline ends. CDR3 sequence reads: CASSPRVSTLTDTQYF. The CDR3, as DNA: TGTGCCAGCAGCCCCCGAGTATCGACCCTCACAGATACGCAGTATTTT.

The V and J genes are TRBV7-2 and TRBJ2-7, with D perhaps TRBD2 (6 bases). CDR3 length: 14 amino acids. Trimming pared 3 bases from V and 6 bases from J, leaving 15 bases between. The germline V gene has CDR1 SGHTA and CDR2 FQGNSA. The CDR3 DNA sequence: TGTGCCAGCAGCTTTTCGGGGGAGTCTGGCGAGCAGTACTTC. The encoded protein is CASSFSGESGEQYF. Looking up the rest from reference TRBV7-2 and TRBJ2-7 gives the full variable domain: GAGVSQSPSNKVTEKGKDVELRCDPISGHTALYWYRQSLGQGLEFLIYFQGNSAPDKSGLPSDRFSAERTGGSVSTLTIQRTQQEDSAVYLCASSFSGESGEQYFGPGTRLTVT.

This rearrangement joins TRBV4-1 to TRBJ2-7, with TRBD1 identical over 10 bases. Germline-derived CDR1 and CDR2 are MGHRA and YSYEKL. The CDR3 is 14 residues long. The V segment lost 5 bases and the J segment 3 bases; nucleotides outside the gene matches: 4. The DNA for the CDR3 is TGCGCCAGCAGCTGGGGGACAGGGGACTACGAGCAGTACTTC. Translating gives CASSWGTGDYEQYF.

This chain connects TRBV9 to TRBJ2-1; 9 bases agree with TRBD2. CDR3 length: 16 residues. V trimming: 0 bases; J trimming: 7 bases; junction bases outside the gene matches: 8. Germline-derived CDR1 and CDR2 are SGDLS and YYNGEE. The CDR3 nucleotides read TGTGCCAGCAGCGTAGCTGCGGGAGGGCCGGGGAATGAGCAGTTCTTC. This gives the protein CASSVAAGGPGNEQFF.

This clone is a singleton in its sample. The chain is built from TRBV4-2 and TRBJ2-5; D might be TRBD1 (6 bases). The end of the DNA fits TRBJ2-7 better, so the J call may be wrong. This CDR3 contains 14 residues. CDR1 and CDR2 from the germline V gene are LGHNA and YNFKEQ. Here the CDR3 DNA reads TGTGCCAGCAGCCACCCGGGACAACCATACGAGCAGTACTTC. Protein product: CASSHPGQPYEQYF.

This sequence joins TRBV6-5 and TRBJ1-4; tentative D call: TRBD1 (5 bases). Germline CDR1 and CDR2: MNHEY and SVGAGI. V was clipped by 2 bases and J by 8 bases, with 12 bases between them. The CDR3 runs to 14 residues. The DNA of the CDR3 is TGTGCCAGCAGTTACGCAGGGATCGACGAAAAACTGTTTTTT. This translates into CASSYAGIDEKLFF.

The gene calls are TRBV27 and TRBJ2-3, with TRBD2 as a possible D gene (5 bases). V shed 7 bases and J shed 6 bases, with 14 bases lying between them. The CDR3 length is 13 residues. The germline CDR1 and CDR2 sequences are MNHEY and SMNVEV (reference sequence). The CDR3 DNA reads TGTGCCAGCATGGATGAGGGAGTCGATACGCAGTATTTT. Translating gives CASMDEGVDTQYF.

This rearrangement joins TRBV27 to TRBJ1-1; TRBD1 might be the D (5 bases). Germline V gene lookup returns CDR1 MNHEY and CDR2 SMNVEV (reference sequence). Deletions cut 5 bases from V and 4 bases from J, with 17 bases between. This CDR3 contains 15 residues. In DNA, the CDR3 is TGTGCCAGCAGTACGGATGGACAAAAACGCACTGAAGCTTTCTTT. Its protein product is CASSTDGQKRTEAFF.

V and J are TRBV27 and TRBJ1-1; 10 nucleotides agree with TRBD1. The junction had 8 bases not matched to a gene; V was cut back by 5 bases and J by 5 bases. CDR1 and CDR2 from the germline V gene are MNHEY and SMNVEV (reference sequence). This CDR3 has 15 amino acids. Written as DNA, the CDR3 is TGTGCCAGCAGTCCTTCCTGGACAGGGGGAACTGAAGCTTTCTTT. Amino acid sequence: CASSPSWTGGTEAFF.

This clone was seen just once. The V and J genes are TRBV6-4 and TRBJ2-2; 7 bases line up with TRBD2. Germline V gene lookup returns CDR1 MRHNA and CDR2 SNTAGT. The CDR3 totals 14 residues. With 6 bases clipped from V and 0 bases from J, the junction kept 1 base outside the gene matches. For the CDR3, the DNA is TGTGCCAGCAGACTAGCGCCGAACACCGGGGAGCTGTTTTTT. Its translation: CASRLAPNTGELFF.

The chain has TRBV2 and TRBJ2-5; D perhaps matches TRBD2 (6 bases). The CDR3 extends over 11 amino acids. Germline V gene sequence: CDR1 SNHLY, CDR2 FYNNEI. Trimming removed 7 bases at V and 4 bases at J, with 7 bases between. CDR3 nucleotide sequence: TGTGCCAGCAAGGGAGGAGAGACCCAGTACTTC. Translating gives CASKGGETQYF. The full variable domain, in which reference TRBV2 and TRBJ2-5 provide the parts outside the CDR3, is EPEVTQTPSHQVTQMGQEVILRCVPISNHLYFYWYRQILGQKVEFLVSFYNNEISEKSEIFDDQFSVERPDGSNFTLKIRSTKLEDSAMYFCASKGGETQYFGPGTRLLVL.

V is TRBV19 and J is TRBJ1-4; no clear D gene. The CDR3 is 15 residues long. Germline-derived CDR1 and CDR2 are LNHDA and SQIVND (reference sequence). Trimming shortened V by 4 bases and J by 8 bases, and 17 bases separated the two germline ends. CDR3 sequence reads: CASSTNVGVIEKLFF. CDR3 nucleotide sequence: TGTGCCAGTAGTACCAACGTCGGAGTAATCGAAAAACTGTTTTTT.

The chain combines TRBV19 with TRBJ2-5; 8 nucleotides match TRBD1. V shed 5 bases, J shed 4 bases, and the junction held 6 bases outside the gene matches. Germline V lookup: CDR1 LNHDA, CDR2 SQIVND (reference sequence). The CDR3 spans 14 residues. The CDR3 sequence: CASSPGQGSETQYF. CDR3 in DNA: TGTGCCAGTAGTCCCGGACAGGGCTCAGAGACCCAGTACTTC.

J is TRBJ2-7 and V is TRBV5-6, with a possible D match to TRBD2 (6 bases). Deletions cut 0 bases from V and 5 bases from J, with 9 bases between. This CDR3 comprises 13 residues. Germline CDR1 is SGHDT and CDR2 is YYEEEE. CDR3 sequence reads: CASSLAGSHEQYF. DNA of the CDR3: TGTGCCAGCAGCTTGGCCGGGAGCCACGAGCAGTACTTC.

The chain links TRBV11-1 to TRBJ2-5; 10 positions agree with TRBD2. The CDR3 is 17 residues long. Trimming took 8 bases from V and 2 from J; bases not matched to a gene: 14. Germline lookup yields CDR1 SGHAT and CDR2 FQDESV (reference sequence). CDR3 amino acids: CASGKDPSGRRQETQYF. The CDR3, as DNA: TGTGCCAGCGGAAAGGACCCTAGCGGGAGACGACAAGAGACCCAGTACTTC.

The count of this clone is one. The chain has TRBV7-3 and TRBJ2-1; 8 bases fit TRBD2. The trim removed 3 bases at V and 2 bases at J, leaving 3 bases unmatched. CDR1 is SGHTA and CDR2 is FQGTGA in the germline V gene. The CDR3 is 15 residues long. CDR3 residues: CASSLERGPYNEQFF. In DNA form, the CDR3 reads TGTGCCAGCAGCTTGGAGCGGGGGCCCTACAATGAGCAGTTCTTC.

CDR3 DNA sequence: TGTGCCAGCAGAACGACAGGGTTCTACGAGCAGTACTTC. It translates to CASRTTGFYEQYF. The gene calls are TRBV28 and TRBJ2-5; TRBD1 agrees at 7 bases. The J call is in doubt because the DNA end fits TRBJ2-7 better. The CDR3 runs 13 residues. CDR1 and CDR2 (germline): MDHEN, SYDVKM.

This sequence joins TRBV4-1 and TRBJ2-1; perhaps TRBD2 as D (6 bases). Trimming stripped 1 base from V and 2 bases from J, with 12 bases between. The CDR3 sequence is 16 residues long. Germline CDR1 and CDR2: MGHRA and YSYEKL. The chain's CDR3 is CASSQGDLAPYNEQFF. DNA of the CDR3: TGCGCCAGCAGCCAAGGGGACTTAGCTCCCTACAATGAGCAGTTCTTC.

The chain links TRBV27 to TRBJ1-1; 8 bases align to TRBD1. The CDR3 covers 14 residues. The V segment lost 6 bases and the J segment 5 bases; nucleotides outside the gene matches: 8. The germline CDR1 and CDR2 sequences are MNHEY and SMNVEV (reference sequence). CDR3 DNA sequence: TGTGCCAGCAGGACAGGGGACGGGTCTACTGAAGCTTTCTTT. It yields the protein CASRTGDGSTEAFF.

J is TRBJ2-4 and V is TRBV2, with 10 bases matching TRBD2. Trimming took 5 bases from V and 9 from J; bases not matched to a gene: 7. The germline gives CDR1 SNHLY, CDR2 FYNNEI. The CDR3 loop spans 14 amino acids. DNA of the CDR3: TGTGCCAGCAGTTCTAGCGGGAGCGGGAGCATTCAGTACTTC. Translation: CASSSSGSGSIQYF.

The chain uses TRBV6-1 and TRBJ1-5; TRBD1 is a possible D gene (5 bases). CDR1 is MNHNS and CDR2 is SASEGT in the germline V gene. The CDR3 sequence is 16 residues long. V was trimmed by 1 base and J by 2 bases, leaving 12 bases between them. The CDR3 loop is CASSEVSGGGNQPQHF. CDR3 DNA sequence: TGTGCCAGCAGTGAAGTATCGGGGGGGGGCAATCAGCCCCAGCATTTT.

This sequence joins TRBV7-2 and TRBJ1-1; D call uncertain. Trimming cost V 1 base and J 1 base, with 7 bases left between them. The CDR3 consists of 14 residues. The germline gives CDR1 SGHTA, CDR2 FQGNSA. The chain's CDR3 is CASSLVRGNTEAFF. CDR3 in DNA: TGTGCCAGCAGCTTAGTTCGGGGGAACACTGAAGCTTTCTTT.